The TCR beta chain described here comes from a study of technical replicates of blood from a few donors. The CDR3 consists of 16 residues. Germline-derived CDR1 and CDR2 are SGHTA and FQGTGA. The germline V and J ends were trimmed by 5 bases and 9 bases, with 23 bases remaining between them. The assay was immunoSEQ multiplex PCR, and TCRdb's table has in-frame clones only and misses some. The table shows 65,000 to 90,000 clones, with 90% to 95% occurring only once. This chain uses TRBV7-3 with TRBJ2-1, with D possibly TRBD2 on 6 matching bases. The sequencing input was T cells isolated from PBMCs. The TCR sequence derives from a human donor in good health. The CDR3 DNA reads TGTGCCAGCAGCCCCAGGCGGGCTAGCGCTCCTGGTGAGCAGTTCTTC. It translates to CASSPRRASAPGEQFF.